The source of this TCR beta chain is a study of cytomegalovirus exposure and HLA in healthy donors. Overall study: Of all 400 or so donors who were genotyped, roughly 81% belonged to the Caucasian-associated ancestry cluster. Study-wide results and caveats: The likely explanation for a cluster of highly shared sequence variants was sequencing artifact. Presence/absence comparisons presumed near-even sequencing depth among donors.

The V gene's germline CDR1 is SGHKS and CDR2 YYEKEE (reference sequence). This CDR3 contains 16 residues. Trimming stripped 2 bases from V and 1 base from J, with 16 bases between. Amplification used 60 Vbeta primers and 13 Jbeta primers. In the authors' methods: Unique TCR beta chains totaled some 81 million in a later count, with roughly 11 million of them shared. TCRdb's table, derived via immunoSEQ multiplex PCR, lists solely in-frame clones and lacks some. V and J calls and clone size are those listed in that table; D and trimming were worked out from the DNA. The sample holds 100,000 to 150,000 clones, 65% to 80% seen once. Remarks on this clone: Its antigen is not known.

The chain is built from TRBV5-5 and TRBJ2-7; tentative D call: TRBD2 (5 bases). This TCR came from a woman aged 18-30 years in good health and CMV-seronegative. The sequenced sample was PBMCs. CDR3 coding DNA: TGTGCCAGCAGCTTCTTAATAAGTGGCGGGTCCTACGAGCAGTACTTC. As protein: CASSFLISGGSYEQYF. The whole variable domain, remainder taken from reference TRBV5-5 and TRBJ2-7, is DAGVTQSPTHLIKTRGQQVTLRCSPISGHKSVSWYQQVLGQGPQFIFQYYEKEERGRGNFPDRFSARQFPNYSSELNVNALLLGDSALYLCASSFLISGGSYEQYFGPGTRLTVT.